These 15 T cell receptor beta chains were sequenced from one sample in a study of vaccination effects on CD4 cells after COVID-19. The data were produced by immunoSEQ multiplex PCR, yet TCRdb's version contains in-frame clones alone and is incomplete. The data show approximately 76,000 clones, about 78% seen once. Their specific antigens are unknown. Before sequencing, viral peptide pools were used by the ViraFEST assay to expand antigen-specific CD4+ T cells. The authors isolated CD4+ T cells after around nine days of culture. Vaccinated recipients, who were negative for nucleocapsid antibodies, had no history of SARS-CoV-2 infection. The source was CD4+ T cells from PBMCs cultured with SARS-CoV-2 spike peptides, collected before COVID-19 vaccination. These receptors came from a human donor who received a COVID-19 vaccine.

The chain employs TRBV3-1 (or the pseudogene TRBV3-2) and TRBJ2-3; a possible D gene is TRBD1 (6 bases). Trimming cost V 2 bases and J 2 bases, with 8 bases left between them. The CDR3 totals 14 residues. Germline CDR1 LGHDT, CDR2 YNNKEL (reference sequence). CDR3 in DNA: TGTGCCAGCAGCCAAACAGGGTTCACAGATACGCAGTATTTT. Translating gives CASSQTGFTDTQYF.

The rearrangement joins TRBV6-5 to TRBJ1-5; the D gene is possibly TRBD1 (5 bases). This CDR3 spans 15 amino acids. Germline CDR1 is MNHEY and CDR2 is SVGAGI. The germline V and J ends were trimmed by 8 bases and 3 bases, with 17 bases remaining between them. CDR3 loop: CASANDRDPNQPQHF. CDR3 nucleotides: TGTGCCAGCGCAAATGACCGGGACCCCAATCAGCCCCAGCATTTT.

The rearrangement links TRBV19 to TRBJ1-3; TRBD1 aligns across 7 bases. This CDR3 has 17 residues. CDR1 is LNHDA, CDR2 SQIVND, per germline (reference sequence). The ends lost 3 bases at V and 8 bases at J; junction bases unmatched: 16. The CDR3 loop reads CASSMTGTMRGPDTIYF. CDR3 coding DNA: TGTGCCAGTAGTATGACGGGAACGATGAGGGGGCCTGACACCATATATTTT. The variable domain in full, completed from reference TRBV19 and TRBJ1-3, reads DGGITQSPKYLFRKEGQNVTLSCEQNLNHDAMYWYRQDPGQGLRLIYYSQIVNDFQKGDIAEGYSVSREKKESFPLTVTSAQKNPTAFYLCASSMTGTMRGPDTIYFGEGSWLTVV.

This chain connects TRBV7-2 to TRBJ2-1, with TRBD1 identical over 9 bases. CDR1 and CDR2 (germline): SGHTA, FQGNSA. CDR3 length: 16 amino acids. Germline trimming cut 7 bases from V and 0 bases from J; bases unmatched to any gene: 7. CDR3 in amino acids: CASNDRGRSSYNEQFF. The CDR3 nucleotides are TGTGCCAGCAACGACAGGGGGAGGAGCTCCTACAATGAGCAGTTCTTC.

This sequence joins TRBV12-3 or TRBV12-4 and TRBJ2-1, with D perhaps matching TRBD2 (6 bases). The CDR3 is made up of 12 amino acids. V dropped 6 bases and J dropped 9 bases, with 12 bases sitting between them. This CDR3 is CASRRSSVEQFF. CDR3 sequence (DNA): TGTGCCAGCAGGAGATCTAGCGTTGAGCAGTTCTTC.

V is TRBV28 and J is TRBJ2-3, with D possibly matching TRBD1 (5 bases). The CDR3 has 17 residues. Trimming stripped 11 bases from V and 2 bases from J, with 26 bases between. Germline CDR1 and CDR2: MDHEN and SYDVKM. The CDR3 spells CAARGTPNVKFTDTQYF. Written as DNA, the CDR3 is TGTGCCGCAAGGGGTACACCGAACGTCAAATTCACAGATACGCAGTATTTT.

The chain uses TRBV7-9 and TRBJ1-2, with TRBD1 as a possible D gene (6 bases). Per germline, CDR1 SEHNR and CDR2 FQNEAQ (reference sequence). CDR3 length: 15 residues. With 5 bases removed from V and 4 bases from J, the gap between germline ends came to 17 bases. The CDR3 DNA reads TGTGCCAGCAGCGCGTCCACAGGGAGTCTCTATGGCTACACCTTC. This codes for CASSASTGSLYGYTF.

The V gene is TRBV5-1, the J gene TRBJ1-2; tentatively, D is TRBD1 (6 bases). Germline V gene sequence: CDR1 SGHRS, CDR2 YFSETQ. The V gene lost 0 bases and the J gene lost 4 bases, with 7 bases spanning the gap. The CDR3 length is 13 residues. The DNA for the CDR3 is TGCGCCAGCAGCTTGGAGGGGGGCTATGGCTACACCTTC. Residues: CASSLEGGYGYTF.

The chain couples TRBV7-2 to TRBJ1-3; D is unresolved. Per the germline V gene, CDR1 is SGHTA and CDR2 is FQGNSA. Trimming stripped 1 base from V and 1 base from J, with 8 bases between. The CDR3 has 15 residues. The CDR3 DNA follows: TGTGCCAGCAGCTTAGTATTTGGGTCTGGAAACACCATATATTTT. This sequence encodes CASSLVFGSGNTIYF.

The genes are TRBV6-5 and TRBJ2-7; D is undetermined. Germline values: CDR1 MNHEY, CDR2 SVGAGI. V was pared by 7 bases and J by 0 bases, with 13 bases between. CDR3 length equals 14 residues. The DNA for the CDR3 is TGTGCCAGCAAGGAACTGTGGAGCTCCTACGAGCAGTACGTC. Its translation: CASKELWSSYEQYV.

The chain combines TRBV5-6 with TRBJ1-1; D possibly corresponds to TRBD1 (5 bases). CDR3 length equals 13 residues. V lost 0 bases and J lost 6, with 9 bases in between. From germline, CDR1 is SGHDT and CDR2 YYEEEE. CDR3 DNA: TGTGCCAGCAGCTTGGGCAGGGACCCTGAAGCTTTCTTT. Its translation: CASSLGRDPEAFF.

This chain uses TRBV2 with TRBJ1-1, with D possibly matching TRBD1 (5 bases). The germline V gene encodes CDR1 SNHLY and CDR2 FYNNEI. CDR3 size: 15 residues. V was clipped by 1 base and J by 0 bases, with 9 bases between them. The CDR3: CASSEGGGLNTEAFF. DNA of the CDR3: TGTGCCAGCAGTGAAGGCGGGGGGTTGAACACTGAAGCTTTCTTT.

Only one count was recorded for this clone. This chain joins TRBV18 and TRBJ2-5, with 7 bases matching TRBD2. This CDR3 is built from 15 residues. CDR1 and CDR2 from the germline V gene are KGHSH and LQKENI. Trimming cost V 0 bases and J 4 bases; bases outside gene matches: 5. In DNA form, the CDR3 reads TGTGCCAGCTCACCACCGGGCGGGGAGGGAGAGACCCAGTACTTC. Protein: CASSPPGGEGETQYF. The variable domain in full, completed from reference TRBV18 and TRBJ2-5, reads NAGVMQNPRHLVRRRGQEARLRCSPMKGHSHVYWYRQLPEEGLKFMVYLQKENIIDESGMPKERFSAEFPKEGPSILRIQQVVRGDSAAYFCASSPPGGEGETQYFGPGTRLLVL.

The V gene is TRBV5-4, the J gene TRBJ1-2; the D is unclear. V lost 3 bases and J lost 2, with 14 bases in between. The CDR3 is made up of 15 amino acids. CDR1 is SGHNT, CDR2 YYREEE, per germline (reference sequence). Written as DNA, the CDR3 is TGTGCCAGCAGCTACTATGCGGGTTTAAACTATGGCTACACCTTC. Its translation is CASSYYAGLNYGYTF.

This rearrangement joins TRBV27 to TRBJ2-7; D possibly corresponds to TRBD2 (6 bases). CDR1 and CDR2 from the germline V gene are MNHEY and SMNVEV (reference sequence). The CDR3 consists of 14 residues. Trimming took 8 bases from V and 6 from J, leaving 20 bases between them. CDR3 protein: CASGQEGLVGEQYV. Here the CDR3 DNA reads TGTGCCAGCGGTCAGGAGGGACTTGTGGGCGAGCAGTACGTC.